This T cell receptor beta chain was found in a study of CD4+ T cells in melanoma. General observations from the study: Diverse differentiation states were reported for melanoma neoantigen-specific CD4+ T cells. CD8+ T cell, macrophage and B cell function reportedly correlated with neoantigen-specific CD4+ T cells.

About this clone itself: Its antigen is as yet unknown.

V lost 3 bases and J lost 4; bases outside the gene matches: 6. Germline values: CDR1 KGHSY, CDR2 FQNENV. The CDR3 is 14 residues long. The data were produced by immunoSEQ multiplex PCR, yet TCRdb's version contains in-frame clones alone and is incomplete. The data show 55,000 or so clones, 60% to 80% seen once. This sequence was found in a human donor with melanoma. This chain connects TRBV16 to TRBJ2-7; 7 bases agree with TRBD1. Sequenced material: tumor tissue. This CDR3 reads CASSHGTDPYEQYF. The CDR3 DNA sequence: TGTGCCAGCAGCCACGGGACAGATCCTTACGAGCAGTACTTC. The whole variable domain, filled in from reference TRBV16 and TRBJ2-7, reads GEEVAQTPKHLVRGEGQKAKLYCAPIKGHSYVFWYQQVLKNEFKFLISFQNENVFDETGMPKERFSAKCLPNSPCSLEIQATKLEDSAVYFCASSHGTDPYEQYFGPGTRLTVT.